The rows below give T cell receptor beta chains drawn from one sample of a study of cytomegalovirus exposure and HLA in healthy donors. The table came from immunoSEQ multiplex PCR; TCRdb's copy has only in-frame clones and leaves some out. The table includes approximately 65,000 clones, roughly 96% detected once. Material for sequencing was PBMCs. These receptors all stem from a man between 18 and 35 years old in good health and CMV-seronegative. The conserved cysteine and the conserved F or W are not part of the CDR3 here. D genes are given only for firm matches.

v_gene	d_gene	CDR3aa
TRBV21-1	-	ASSKGDREGNSPLH
TRBV6-5	TRBD1	ASTPSGQGWDTQY
TRBV19	TRBD2	ATAISGSTDTQY
TRBV5-1	-	ASTSLVERSNEQF
TRBV19	-	ASSIVGADDDEQF
TRBV28	TRBD1	ASSLAEQGAREKLF
TRBV5-6	TRBD1	ASSRQGSRLNYGYT
TRBV15	-	ATSTFNQPQH
TRBV19	TRBD1	ASTQGQGAYEQY
TRBV5-6	-	ASSLAEGSSYNEQF
TRBV27	-	ASSLSGQNTQY
TRBV19	-	ASRPRDTDTQY
TRBV5-4	-	ASSLNQGQETQY
TRBV9	-	ASSVVSRPQGGNTIY
TRBV6-5	-	ASSKEHPNTEAF
TRBV6-4	-	ASSDSSSQTTDTQY
TRBV27	TRBD1	ASRPKPGQGTETQY
TRBV7-9	-	ASSLEGRGRLDGELF
TRBV28	TRBD1	ASSPSLYRGPHYGYT
TRBV9	-	ASSVPLNEQF
TRBV5-6	-	ASSGGVTNEKLF
TRBV28	-	ASSFNLGPWSNQPQH
TRBV6-6	-	ASSYSRQNTEAF
TRBV28	TRBD1	ASSFWGQGFVNYGYT
TRBV6-4	TRBD1	ASSEGTGGAEQF
TRBV19	-	ASNTRGSYGYT
TRBV2	-	ASSEVGGGVQPQH
TRBV6-6	TRBD1	ASSSPGQGRNQPQH
TRBV14	TRBD1	ASSLGTGGSTDTQY
TRBV11-2	TRBD2	ASSLAGNNEQF
TRBV27	TRBD1	ASSLWPPITGATLIQQPQH
TRBV2	-	ASSGSDSMTEAF
TRBV7-2	-	ASSLPGNIQY
TRBV7-9	-	ASSLGGGNTDTQY
TRBV9	TRBD1	ASSPQTGLSGNTIY
TRBV30	TRBD1	AWSPGGTNWRTEAF
TRBV9	-	ASSSRGSSSYNEQF
TRBV14	-	ASSQVQTNTEAF
TRBV18	-	ASSPRGEKSTDTQY
TRBV9	TRBD1	ASTGGQSTDTQY
TRBV5-1	-	ASSLKGTYNEQF
TRBV30	TRBD1	AWSTGGYGYT
TRBV6-5	TRBD1	ASRPRQGNTEAF
TRBV5-1	-	ASSLGQNYNEQF
TRBV2	-	ASSLRDTTYNEQF
TRBV7-9	-	ASSPMANNEQF
TRBV25-1	TRBD2	ASSDYKVAGSDEQF
TRBV29-1	TRBD1	SVVTGGTEAF
TRBV28	-	ASRFNYGYT
TRBV5-1	-	ASSLVGVETQY
TRBV6-6	TRBD2	ASMMMRTSSYNEQF
TRBV9	TRBD1	ATSRLTGDTEAF
TRBV7-6	-	ASSSLRSYEQY